The entry that follows covers one TCR beta chain sequence. These data belong to a study of radiotherapy plus CTLA-4 blockade in lung cancer. Study-level background: With approximately 33% of patients having disease control, objective responses were seen in roughly 18%.

V shed 2 bases and J shed 6 bases, with 16 bases lying between them. This CDR3 spans 15 amino acids. Germline CDR1 is MNHEY and CDR2 is SVGAGI. The protocol was immunoSEQ multiplex PCR, while the TCRdb copy is restricted to in-frame clones and leaves out a portion. The data contain roughly 68,000 clones, 78% of them seen just once; the ten biggest clones take up under 9%. The sequence was obtained from a human donor with non-small cell lung cancer who had a complete response to radiotherapy plus ipilimumab. The V gene is TRBV6-5, the J gene TRBJ1-2, with D tentatively TRBD1 (5 bases). The specimen comprised peripheral blood, sampled from a patient treated with radiotherapy plus ipilimumab. In nucleotides, the CDR3 is TGTGCCAGCAGTTACGTGGGCAGGGAGAATGATGGCTACACCTTC. Its translation is CASSYVGRENDGYTF.